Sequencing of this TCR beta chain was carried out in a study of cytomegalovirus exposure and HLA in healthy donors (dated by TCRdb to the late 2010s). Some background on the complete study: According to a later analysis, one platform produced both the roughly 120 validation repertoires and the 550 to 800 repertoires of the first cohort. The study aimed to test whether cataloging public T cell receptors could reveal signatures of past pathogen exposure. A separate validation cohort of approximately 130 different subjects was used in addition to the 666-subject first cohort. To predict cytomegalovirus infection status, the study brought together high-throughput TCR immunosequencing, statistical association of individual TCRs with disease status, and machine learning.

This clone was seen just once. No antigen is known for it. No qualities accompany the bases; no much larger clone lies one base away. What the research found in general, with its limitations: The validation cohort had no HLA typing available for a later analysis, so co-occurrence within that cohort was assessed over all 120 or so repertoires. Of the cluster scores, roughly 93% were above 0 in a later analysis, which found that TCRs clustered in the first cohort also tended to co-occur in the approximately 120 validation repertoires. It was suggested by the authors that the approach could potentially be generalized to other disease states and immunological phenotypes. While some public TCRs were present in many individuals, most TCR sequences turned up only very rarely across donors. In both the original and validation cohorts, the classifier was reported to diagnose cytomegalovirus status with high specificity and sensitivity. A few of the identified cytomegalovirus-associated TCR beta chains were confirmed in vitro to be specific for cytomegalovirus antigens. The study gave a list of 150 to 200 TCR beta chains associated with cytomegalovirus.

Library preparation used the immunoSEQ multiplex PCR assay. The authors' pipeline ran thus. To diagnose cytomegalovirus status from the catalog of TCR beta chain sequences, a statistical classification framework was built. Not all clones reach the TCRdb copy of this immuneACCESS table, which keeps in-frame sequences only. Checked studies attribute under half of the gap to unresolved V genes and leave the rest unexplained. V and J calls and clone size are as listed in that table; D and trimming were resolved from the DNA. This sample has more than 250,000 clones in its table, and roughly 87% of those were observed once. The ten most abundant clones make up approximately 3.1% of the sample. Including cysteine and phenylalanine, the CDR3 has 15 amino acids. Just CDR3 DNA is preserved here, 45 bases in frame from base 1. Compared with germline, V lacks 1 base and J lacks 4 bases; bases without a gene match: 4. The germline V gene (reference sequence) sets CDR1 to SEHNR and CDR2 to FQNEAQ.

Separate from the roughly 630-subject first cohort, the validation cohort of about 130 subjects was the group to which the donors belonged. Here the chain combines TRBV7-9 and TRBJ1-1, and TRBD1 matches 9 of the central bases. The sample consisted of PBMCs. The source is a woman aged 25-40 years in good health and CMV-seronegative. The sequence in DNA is TGTGCCAGCAGCTTAGATACAGGGGGCCGCACTGAAGCTTTCTTT. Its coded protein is CASSLDTGGRTEAFF.